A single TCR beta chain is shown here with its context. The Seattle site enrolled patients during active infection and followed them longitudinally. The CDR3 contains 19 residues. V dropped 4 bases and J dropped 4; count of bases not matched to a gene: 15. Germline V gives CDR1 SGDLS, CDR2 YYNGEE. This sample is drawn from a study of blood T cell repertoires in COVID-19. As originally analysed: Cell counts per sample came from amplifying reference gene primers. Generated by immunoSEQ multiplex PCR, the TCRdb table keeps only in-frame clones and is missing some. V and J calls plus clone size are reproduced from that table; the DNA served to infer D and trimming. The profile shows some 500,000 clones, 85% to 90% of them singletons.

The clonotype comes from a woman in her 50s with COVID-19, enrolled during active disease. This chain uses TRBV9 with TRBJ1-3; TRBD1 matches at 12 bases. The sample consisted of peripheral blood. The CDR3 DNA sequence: TGTGCCAGCAGCCGAGGCCAGTTGGGACAGGGGGCGGAAGGAAACACCATATATTTT. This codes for CASSRGQLGQGAEGNTIYF.